Included here is one TCR beta chain sequence, with context. What it recognizes is unknown. This table comes from immunoSEQ multiplex PCR, and its TCRdb copy is limited to in-frame clones, with some not included. This table has approximately 43,000 clones, around 78% appearing once. Time point: week 23, last vaccination. The vaccine gave 300 ug of a 20-mer mutant IDH1 peptide subcutaneously per dose. The data derive from a study of a mutant IDH1 vaccine in newly diagnosed glioma. Material: PBMCs, obtained from a glioma patient whose treatment included an IDH1 peptide vaccine. The sequence was obtained from a woman in her thirties or forties with glioma. Some clones in this sample may be carry-over from other donors' samples.

The CDR3 bases are TGTGCCAGCGCGCGTGGGGGGTCGGAATACGAGCAGTACTTC. This gives the protein CASARGGSEYEQYF. The genes are TRBV19 and TRBJ2-7; tentatively, D is TRBD2 (6 bases). CDR3 length: 14 amino acids. The germline CDR1 and CDR2 sequences are LNHDA and SQIVND (reference sequence). Trimming removed 9 bases at V and 4 bases at J, with 19 bases between.